This T cell receptor (beta chain) was documented in a study of blood T cell repertoires in COVID-19. Only in-frame clones appear in the TCRdb table, and some are missing; sequencing was by immunoSEQ multiplex PCR. The sample comprises over 150,000 clones, 84% of which are singletons, and 11% to 15% rests with the top ten. The TCR sequence derives from a man aged 18 to 29 with active or convalescent COVID-19. Specimen: peripheral blood.

The CDR3 DNA reads as TGTGCCAGCAGTGAAGGGGGCCGGTACGAGCAGTACTTC. This gives the protein CASSEGGRYEQYF. The chain uses TRBV6-1 and TRBJ2-7; D is possibly TRBD1 (5 bases). This CDR3 has 13 amino acids. V was pared by 1 base and J by 4 bases, with 8 bases between. Germline V gene data show CDR1 as MNHNS and CDR2 as SASEGT.